This T cell receptor beta chain was obtained from a study of blood T cell repertoires in COVID-19. Whole-study context: The United States, Italy and Spain were the sources of the acute and convalescent COVID-19 samples.

The protocol was immunoSEQ multiplex PCR, while the TCRdb copy is restricted to in-frame clones and leaves out a portion. Altogether fewer than 350,000 clones are present, 65% to 90% being singletons, with the ten largest covering around 4%. Clinical histories supplied by participants themselves formed the basis of cohort assignment. V dropped 3 bases and J dropped 4; count of bases not matched to a gene: 6. The CDR3 consists of 14 residues. Looked up from germline, CDR1 is SGHRS and CDR2 is YFSETQ. The sequence was obtained from a woman aged 40 to 50 with acute COVID-19. Source material: PBMCs or T cells enriched from blood (not recorded which). The gene calls are TRBV5-1 and TRBJ1-2, with 7 bases aligning to TRBD1. The DNA for the CDR3 is TGCGCCAGCAGCTCGAAACAGGGGTCCTATGGCTACACCTTC. Protein sequence: CASSSKQGSYGYTF.